These 9 T cell receptor beta chains were sequenced from one sample in a study of CD8+CD57+ T cells in acquired aplastic anemia. Sequencing involved patients with CD8+CD57+ cell expansion previously shown by flow cytometry. TCR beta VDJ and CDR3 profiles were obtained from a genomic DNA template. TCRdb re-called the reads with MiXCR, one entry per CDR3 protein. The sample yields a few hundred thousand distinct CDR3 sequences, around a third seen once. The material sequenced was sorted CD4+, CD8+, or CD8+CD57+ T cells (not recorded which) from PBMCs. The receptors were gathered from a human donor with aplastic anemia.

Details on this clonotype: At one end the junction does not follow the germline gene, possibly because of a read error. CDR3: CSARDLTVGNSPLRF. CDR3 sequence (DNA): TGCAGTGCTAGAGATTTGACGGTGGGTAATTCACCCCTCCGCTTT. J is TRBJ1-6 and V is TRBV20-1; D gene ambiguous. Germline values: CDR1 DFQATT, CDR2 SNEGSKA (reference sequence). The CDR3 length is 15 residues.

This chain joins TRBV12-3 or TRBV12-4 and TRBJ1-1; D gene uncertain. V was shortened by 5 bases and J by 1 base, with 11 bases between the two germline ends. CDR3 length: 14 residues. The CDR3 protein is CASSNGLRNTEAFF. As DNA, the CDR3 is TGTGCCAGCAGTAATGGGCTCCGGAACACTGAAGCTTTCTTT.

The V gene is TRBV11-2, the J gene TRBJ2-1, with 11 positions matching TRBD2. Trimming cost V 6 bases and J 6 bases; bases outside gene matches: 4. The germline V gene has CDR1 SGHAT and CDR2 FQNNGV. The CDR3 runs to 14 residues. CDR3 amino acids: CASRPLAGVNEQFF. The CDR3 DNA reads TGTGCCAGCAGGCCACTAGCGGGGGTCAATGAGCAGTTCTTC.

The rearrangement joins TRBV29-1 to TRBJ2-1, with D possibly being TRBD1 (6 bases). Germline V gene sequence: CDR1 SQVTM, CDR2 ANQGSEA. The CDR3 consists of 12 residues. V dropped 3 bases and J dropped 9 bases, with 12 bases sitting between them. The CDR3 sequence is CSVDEGVTEQFF. CDR3 DNA: TGCAGCGTTGATGAGGGGGTAACTGAGCAGTTCTTC.

This clonotype was seen at least ten times. The chain is built from TRBV11-3 and TRBJ2-7; D is ambiguous. The CDR3 has 15 amino acids. Germline V gene data show CDR1 as SGHNT and CDR2 as YENEEA. V gave up 1 base and J gave up 0 bases, with 10 bases separating them. The CDR3 protein is CASSLVGGSSYEQYF. CDR3 sequence (DNA): TGTGCCAGCAGCTTAGTGGGTGGTAGCTCCTACGAGCAGTACTTC.

This clonotype was counted once. The chain links TRBV12-3 or TRBV12-4 to TRBJ2-7; D is tentatively TRBD1 or TRBD2 (5 bases each). There are 13 residues in the CDR3. Deletions cut 2 bases from V and 6 bases from J, with 11 bases between. CDR3 in DNA: TGTGCCAGCAGTTTATTCGGGACGAGCGAGCAGTACTTC. Residues: CASSLFGTSEQYF.

This chain links TRBV19 with TRBJ1-4; possibly TRBD1 for D (6 bases). Between the trimmed V and J ends, which lost 7 bases and 6 bases, there was a span of 27 bases. Germline V lookup: CDR1 LNHDA, CDR2 SQIVND (reference sequence). CDR3 length: 18 amino acids. The DNA for the CDR3 is TGTGCCAGTACCGATACTCCCACGGCCAGGGGCGTGTATGAAAAACTGTTTTTT. As protein: CASTDTPTARGVYEKLFF. The full variable domain, with the rest looked up from reference TRBV19 and TRBJ1-4, is DGGITQSPKYLFRKEGQNVTLSCEQNLNHDAMYWYRQDPGQGLRLIYYSQIVNDFQKGDIAEGYSVSREKKESFPLTVTSAQKNPTAFYLCASTDTPTARGVYEKLFFGSGTQLSVL.

This clonotype was recorded at least ten times. V is TRBV9 and J is TRBJ2-5, with D perhaps given as TRBD1 or TRBD2 (5 bases each). Per the germline V gene, CDR1 is SGDLS and CDR2 is YYNGEE. V was shortened by 2 bases and J by 2 bases, with 16 bases between the two germline ends. The CDR3 spans 16 residues. The CDR3 DNA sequence: TGTGCCAGCAGCGTGGGACCCGACTTGGGGCAAGAGACCCAGTACTTC. This sequence encodes CASSVGPDLGQETQYF. Using reference TRBV9 and TRBJ2-5 for the parts outside the CDR3, the full variable domain is DSGVTQTPKHLITATGQRVTLRCSPRSGDLSVYWYQQSLDQGLQFLIQYYNGEERAKGNILERFSAQQFPDLHSELNLSSLELGDSALYFCASSVGPDLGQETQYFGPGTRLLVL.

The chain recombines TRBV11-1 with TRBJ2-1; 8 bases line up with TRBD2. Trimming cost V 1 base and J 3 bases; bases outside gene matches: 5. Germline V gives CDR1 SGHAT, CDR2 FQDESV (reference sequence). This CDR3 contains 16 residues. As DNA, the CDR3 is TGTGCCAGCAGCTTAGTCTCCAGCGGGGGCTACAATGAGCAGTTCTTC. Encoded protein: CASSLVSSGGYNEQFF.